These T cell receptor beta chains were read from a single sample in a study of T cells in Graves' hyperthyroidism and ophthalmopathy. In TCRdb, the multiplex PCR reads were re-called with MiXCR into one record per CDR3 protein. The sample lists 280,000 or so distinct CDR3 sequences, approximately 26% occurring once. The sample comprised blood. The origin of the receptors is a man aged 35 to 55 with Graves' hyperthyroidism that later progressed to Graves' ophthalmopathy. Both conserved end residues are trimmed from each CDR3. Fields, in order: V gene, D gene, CDR3 protein. D genes are given only for firm matches.

V: TRBV4-1; D: -; CDR3: ASSQDILTEAF
V: TRBV4-2; D: -; CDR3: ASSLYTSSSSGANVLT
V: TRBV29-1; D: -; CDR3: SVEVGGYEQY
V: TRBV24-1; D: -; CDR3: ATGGQPQETQY
V: TRBV7-9; D: TRBD1; CDR3: ASSSDRGGTEAF
V: TRBV6-1; D: TRBD1; CDR3: ASSEGQGAVNTEAF
V: TRBV20-1; D: TRBD2; CDR3: SAITGTSLHEQY
V: TRBV12-3/TRBV12-4; D: -; CDR3: ASSFGQTNYGYT
V: TRBV18; D: TRBD1; CDR3: ASSPAGTGTAQY
V: TRBV4-1; D: -; CDR3: ASSQELAQETQY
V: TRBV5-1; D: TRBD2; CDR3: ASSLYRASGSPHEQY
V: TRBV24-1; D: -; CDR3: ATSTPDNTGELF
V: TRBV18; D: -; CDR3: ASSGGSGVVETQY
V: TRBV11-1; D: -; CDR3: ASRVAGGSMNTEAF
V: TRBV2; D: -; CDR3: ASRVTSGTGELF
V: TRBV4-1; D: TRBD2; CDR3: ASSQPLAGTLGEQY
V: TRBV2; D: -; CDR3: ASSDKGVGYGYT
V: TRBV30; D: -; CDR3: AWSVQAGNTIY
V: TRBV29-1; D: -; CDR3: SVGSFTNYGYT
V: TRBV18; D: -; CDR3: ASSPLAEAGGETQY
V: TRBV28; D: -; CDR3: ASSYRGAVNTEAF
V: TRBV18; D: TRBD2; CDR3: ASSRSGSSYEQY
V: TRBV6-4; D: TRBD1; CDR3: ASSDPGQETGELF
V: TRBV12-3/TRBV12-4; D: -; CDR3: ASRTGAGNTIY
V: TRBV20-1; D: -; CDR3: SARDYRDPNYGYT
V: TRBV20-1; D: -; CDR3: SASKNRDSTYEQY
V: TRBV6-2/TRBV6-3; D: TRBD1; CDR3: ASSYSRTGGYEQY
V: TRBV12-3/TRBV12-4; D: -; CDR3: ASSSPVGSSYEQY
V: TRBV7-8; D: -; CDR3: ASSPREGSYGYT
V: TRBV12-3/TRBV12-4; D: -; CDR3: ASSPLVHGELF
V: TRBV5-1; D: TRBD1; CDR3: ASSLNPGTGTSGANVLT
V: TRBV2; D: -; CDR3: ASSPPRRGYT
V: TRBV28; D: -; CDR3: ASSFMAGETQY
V: TRBV7-9; D: TRBD2; CDR3: ASSAGLAGASEQY
V: TRBV28; D: TRBD1; CDR3: ATKAGGEAGELF
V: TRBV7-8; D: -; CDR3: ASSLGVQYYGYT
V: TRBV12-3/TRBV12-4; D: -; CDR3: ASSPIAEETQY
V: TRBV11-2; D: -; CDR3: ASSQTTGPGTSYYEQY
V: TRBV24-1; D: TRBD1; CDR3: ATSDRDQPQH
V: TRBV29-1; D: TRBD1; CDR3: SVLAGGDYGYT